One sample yielded the 17 T cell receptor beta chains listed below, sequenced in a study of control samples from healthy donors and cancer patients. Produced via immunoSEQ multiplex PCR; TCRdb's table is partial and in-frame only. The sample includes 130,000 to 150,000 clones, approximately 91% of them seen just once. The sequencing input was blood. The receptor set was obtained from a young man in good health.

The chain is built from TRBV14 and TRBJ2-1; tentatively, D is TRBD1 (5 bases). The germline CDR1 and CDR2 sequences are SGHDN and FVKESK. The CDR3 spans 15 residues. V lost 4 bases, J lost 9 bases, and 19 bases lay in between. The CDR3 DNA reads TGTGCCAGCAGCCCAGGCAGGGCAGGGATAAGTGAGCAGTTCTTC. This gives the protein CASSPGRAGISEQFF.

This clone was detected only once. This rearrangement joins TRBV19 to TRBJ2-3; D is undetermined. Germline loops: CDR1 LNHDA, CDR2 SQIVND (reference sequence). V shed 2 bases and J shed 4 bases, with 1 base lying between them. This CDR3 is built from 11 residues. The CDR3 nucleotides read TGTGCCAGTAGTATATCAGATACGCAGTATTTT. Its translation is CASSISDTQYF.

This sequence joins TRBV27 and TRBJ1-6; D perhaps matches TRBD1 (6 bases). The CDR3 length is 15 residues. Germline V CDR1 and CDR2: MNHEY, SMNVEV (reference sequence). The V end was cut by 1 base, the J end by 9 bases, with 13 bases between. The DNA of the CDR3 is TGTGCCAGCAGTTTATTATCGGGGGGCCGTTCACCCCTCCACTTT. It encodes CASSLLSGGRSPLHF.

The genes are TRBV5-6 and TRBJ1-1; D gene ambiguous. V shed 4 bases and J shed 1 base, with 17 bases lying between them. Germline CDR1 reads SGHDT; CDR2 reads YYEEEE. The CDR3 sequence is 16 residues long. This CDR3 reads CASSQIGGRTNTEAFF. Here the CDR3 DNA reads TGTGCCAGCAGCCAGATAGGCGGACGGACGAACACTGAAGCTTTCTTT.

This clone was detected a few times. The chain combines TRBV20-1 with TRBJ2-7; TRBD2 matches 8 bases. The CDR3 covers 14 residues. V lost 3 bases to trimming and J lost 0 bases; unmatched junction nucleotides: 4. Germline V gene sequence: CDR1 DFQATT, CDR2 SNEGSKA (reference sequence). CDR3 protein: CSASIAGSSYEQYF. CDR3 coding DNA: TGCAGTGCTAGTATAGCGGGGAGCTCCTACGAGCAGTACTTC.

On this clone itself: The same CDR3 can be traced to other DNA sequences in this sample. The chain recombines TRBV13 with TRBJ2-1, with 9 nucleotides matching TRBD2. The CDR3 extends over 17 amino acids. Germline V CDR1 and CDR2: PRHDT, FYEKMQ (reference sequence). Germline trimming cut 0 bases from V and 4 bases from J; bases unmatched to any gene: 7. The CDR3 nucleotides are TGTGCCAGCAGCTTAGGTGGCGGGGGGGCTGCATACAATGAGCAGTTCTTC. Its protein product is CASSLGGGGAAYNEQFF. The whole variable domain, filled in from reference TRBV13 and TRBJ2-1, reads AAGVIQSPRHLIKEKRETATLKCYPIPRHDTVYWYQQGPGQDPQFLISFYEKMQSDKGSIPDRFSAQQFSDYHSELNMSSLELGDSALYFCASSLGGGGAAYNEQFFGPGTRLTVL.

Sample share makes this clone medium-sized. The J gene is TRBJ1-4, the V gene TRBV6-5; 9 nucleotides agree with TRBD1. CDR1 is MNHEY and CDR2 is SVGAGI in the germline V gene. The CDR3 extends over 14 amino acids. With V trimmed by 5 bases and J by 6 bases, 4 bases remained unmatched. The CDR3 sequence is CASSTGGAYEKLFF. CDR3 DNA: TGTGCCAGCAGTACAGGGGGCGCGTATGAAAAACTGTTTTTT.

This chain joins TRBV9 and TRBJ1-1; D is possibly TRBD1 (5 bases). The germline gives CDR1 SGDLS, CDR2 YYNGEE. The CDR3 runs 15 residues. Between the trimmed V and J ends, which lost 2 bases and 0 bases, there was a span of 11 bases. The CDR3 bases are TGTGCCAGCAGCGTCAGCAGGGAGATGAACACTGAAGCTTTCTTT. This sequence encodes CASSVSREMNTEAFF.

The J gene is TRBJ1-1, the V gene TRBV5-1; unclear D gene. The CDR3 runs to 13 residues. The V gene's germline CDR1 is SGHRS and CDR2 YFSETQ. Trimming shortened V by 1 base and J by 5 bases, and 9 bases separated the two germline ends. CDR3 in amino acids: CASSLITDTEAFF. Written as DNA, the CDR3 is TGCGCCAGCAGCTTGATCACGGATACTGAAGCTTTCTTT.

V usage is TRBV3-1 (or the pseudogene TRBV3-2) and J usage is TRBJ2-7, with a possible D match to TRBD2 (6 bases). In germline, CDR1 is LGHDT, CDR2 YNNKEL (reference sequence). The V end lost 3 bases, the J end lost 3 bases, and 12 bases lay between the germline ends. This CDR3 is 14 amino acids long. The DNA for the CDR3 is TGTGCCAGCAGCCAGGGACTCATAGGCTACGAGCAGTACTTC. This translates into CASSQGLIGYEQYF.

The chain couples TRBV6-5 to TRBJ1-4; D gene unclear. Trimming cost V 2 bases and J 0 bases, with 10 bases left between them. The CDR3 loop spans 16 amino acids. CDR1 and CDR2 from the germline V gene are MNHEY and SVGAGI. The CDR3 protein is CASSYRTLATNEKLFF. CDR3 coding DNA: TGTGCCAGCAGTTACCGGACCTTGGCAACTAATGAAAAACTGTTTTTT.

This rearrangement joins TRBV30 to TRBJ1-1, with D perhaps TRBD1 (6 bases). Germline CDR1 reads GTSNPN; CDR2 reads SVGIG (reference sequence). V was shortened by 2 bases and J by 4 bases, with 17 bases between the two germline ends. The CDR3 loop spans 15 amino acids. CDR3 region: CAWSKWGGPGTEAFF. The CDR3 nucleotides read TGTGCCTGGAGTAAATGGGGGGGCCCGGGCACTGAAGCTTTCTTT.

The chain links TRBV6-5 to TRBJ1-5; D gene ambiguous. Trimming shortened V by 7 bases and J by 5 bases, and 12 bases separated the two germline ends. The germline CDR1 and CDR2 sequences are MNHEY and SVGAGI. This CDR3 region has 13 residues. Here the CDR3 DNA reads TGTGCCAGCACTCAATCTCCGGATCAGCCCCAGCATTTT. Translation: CASTQSPDQPQHF.

CDR3 sequence: CASSTKTGQGNEQFF. CDR3 in DNA: TGTGCCAGCTCAACCAAAACGGGACAGGGTAATGAGCAGTTCTTC. The rearrangement uses TRBV18 and TRBJ2-1, with 9 bases fitting TRBD1. J gave up 7 bases and V 5 bases, and 9 bases lay outside the gene matches. Germline assignment: CDR1 KGHSH and CDR2 LQKENI. This CDR3 is 15 amino acids long.

The genes are TRBV29-1 and TRBJ1-1; 9 bases align to TRBD1. The V segment lost 5 bases and the J segment 1 base; nucleotides outside the gene matches: 8. CDR3 length: 15 residues. Germline V CDR1 and CDR2: SQVTM, ANQGSEA. The CDR3, as DNA: TGCAGCGTTCCTACCGGGACAGGGCCGAACACTGAAGCTTTCTTT. It codes for CSVPTGTGPNTEAFF.

The rearrangement uses TRBV12-2 and TRBJ1-6; the table's D call, TRBD1, has no DNA check behind it. TRBV12-2 is annotated as a pseudogene. This CDR3 is built from 18 residues. In DNA, the CDR3 is TGTGCAAGTCGCCCGCGGACAGGGAGGCTATCCTATAATTCACCCCTCCACTTT. It yields the protein CASRPRTGRLSYNSPLHF.

The genes are TRBV9 and TRBJ2-5; D is possibly TRBD1 (6 bases). This CDR3 region has 16 residues. The V and J ends lost 3 bases and 4 bases respectively, with 19 bases between them. In germline, CDR1 is SGDLS, CDR2 YYNGEE. Here the CDR3 reads CASSAGQTAHLETQYF. CDR3 nucleotides: TGTGCCAGCAGCGCCGGACAGACCGCACACTTAGAGACCCAGTACTTC.